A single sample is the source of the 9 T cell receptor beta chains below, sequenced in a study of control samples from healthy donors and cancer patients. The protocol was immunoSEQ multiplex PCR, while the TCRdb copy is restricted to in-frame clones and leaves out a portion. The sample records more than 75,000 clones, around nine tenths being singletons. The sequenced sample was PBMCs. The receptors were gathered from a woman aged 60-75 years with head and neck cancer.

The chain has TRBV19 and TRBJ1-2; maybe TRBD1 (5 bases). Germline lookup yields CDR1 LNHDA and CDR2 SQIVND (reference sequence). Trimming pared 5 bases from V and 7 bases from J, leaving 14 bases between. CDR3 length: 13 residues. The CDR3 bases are TGTGCCAGTAGTCGGAGGGACGATCGTGGCTACACCTTC. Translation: CASSRRDDRGYTF.

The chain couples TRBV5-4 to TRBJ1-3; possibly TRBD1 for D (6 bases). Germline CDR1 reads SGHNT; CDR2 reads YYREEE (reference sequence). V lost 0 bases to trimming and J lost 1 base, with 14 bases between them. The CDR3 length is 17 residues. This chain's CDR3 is CASSLGNQQGSGNTIYF. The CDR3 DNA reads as TGTGCCAGCAGCTTGGGGAACCAACAGGGTTCTGGAAACACCATATATTTT.

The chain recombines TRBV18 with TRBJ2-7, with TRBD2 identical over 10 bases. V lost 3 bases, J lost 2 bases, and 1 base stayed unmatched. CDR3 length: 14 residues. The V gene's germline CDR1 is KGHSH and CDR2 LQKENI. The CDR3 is CASSPSGRTYEQYF. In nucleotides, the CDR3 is TGTGCCAGCTCACCTAGCGGGAGGACCTACGAGCAGTACTTC.

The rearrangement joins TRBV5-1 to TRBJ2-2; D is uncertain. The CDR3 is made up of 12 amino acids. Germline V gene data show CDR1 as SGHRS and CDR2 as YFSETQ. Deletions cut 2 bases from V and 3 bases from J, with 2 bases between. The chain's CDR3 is CASSFYTGELFF. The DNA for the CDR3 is TGCGCCAGCAGCTTCTACACCGGGGAGCTGTTTTTT.

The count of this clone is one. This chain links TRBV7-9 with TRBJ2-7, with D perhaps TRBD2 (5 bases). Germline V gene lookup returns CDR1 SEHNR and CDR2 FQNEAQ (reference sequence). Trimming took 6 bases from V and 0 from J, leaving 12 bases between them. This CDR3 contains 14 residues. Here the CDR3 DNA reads TGTGCCAGCAGATCGAACGGAGGCTCCTACGAGCAGTACTTC. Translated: CASRSNGGSYEQYF. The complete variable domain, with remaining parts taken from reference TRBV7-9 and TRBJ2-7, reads DTGVSQNPRHKITKRGQNVTFRCDPISEHNRLYWYRQTLGQGPEFLTYFQNEAQLEKSRLLSDRFSAERPKGSFSTLEIQRTEQGDSAMYLCASRSNGGSYEQYFGPGTRLTVT.

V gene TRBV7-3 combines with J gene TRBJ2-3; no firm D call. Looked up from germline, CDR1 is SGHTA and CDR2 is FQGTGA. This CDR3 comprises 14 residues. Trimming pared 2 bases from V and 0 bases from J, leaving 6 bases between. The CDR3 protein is CASSLGPSTDTQYF. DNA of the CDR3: TGTGCCAGCAGCTTAGGCCCTAGCACAGATACGCAGTATTTT.

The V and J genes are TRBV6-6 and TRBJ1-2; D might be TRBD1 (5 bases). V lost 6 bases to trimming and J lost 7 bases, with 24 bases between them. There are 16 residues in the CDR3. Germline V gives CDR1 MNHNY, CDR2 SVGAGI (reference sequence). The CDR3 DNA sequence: TGTGCCAGCAGAGAGGGACTTACCCCCTTATACCGTGGCTACACCTTC. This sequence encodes CASREGLTPLYRGYTF.

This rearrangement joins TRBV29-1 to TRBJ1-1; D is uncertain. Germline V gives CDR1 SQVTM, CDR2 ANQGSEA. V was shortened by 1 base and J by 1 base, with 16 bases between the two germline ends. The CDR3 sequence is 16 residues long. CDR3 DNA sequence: TGCAGCGTTGAAGTTCGGTCAGGACGACAGAACACTGAAGCTTTCTTT. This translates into CSVEVRSGRQNTEAFF.

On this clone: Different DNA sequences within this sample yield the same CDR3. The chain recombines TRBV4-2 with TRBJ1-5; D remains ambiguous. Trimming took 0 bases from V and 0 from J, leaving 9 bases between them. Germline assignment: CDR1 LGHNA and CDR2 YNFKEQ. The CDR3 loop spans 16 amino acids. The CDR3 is CASSQDRDRSNQPQHF. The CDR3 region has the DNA TGTGCCAGCAGCCAAGATCGAGACCGTAGCAATCAGCCCCAGCATTTT.